The entry below gives a single TCR beta chain sequence along with its context. What this receptor recognizes is not known. Base qualities are not at hand, and no much larger clone is one base apart. Library creation used the immunoSEQ multiplex PCR assay. TCRdb took over this immuneACCESS table, retaining in-frame rearrangements with V and J assigned. Such tables are incomplete; in checked studies, under half of the missing clones stem from an unresolved V gene, and the remainder is unexplained. The sample table shows approximately 69,000 clones, and approximately 97% are seen once. The ten largest clones capture approximately 0.2% of the sample. These data come from a study of technical replicates of blood from a handful of donors (dated by TCRdb to 2015 to 2018). Including the terminal cysteine and phenylalanine, the CDR3 comprises 15 residues. The CDR3 DNA has 45 bases and is translated from base 1. Cut back by 9 bases and 0 bases, the V and J ends lie 12 bases apart. CDR1 and CDR2, looked up from the germline V gene (reference sequence), are LNHDA and SQIVND.

Sequencing was performed on T cells isolated from PBMCs. This receptor was obtained from a human donor in good health. Recombination linked TRBV19 to TRBJ2-6; the D gene remains uncertain. This receptor has the CDR3 CASETASSGANVLTF. The DNA sequence is as follows: TGTGCCAGCGAGACGGCTAGCTCTGGGGCCAACGTCCTGACTTTC.